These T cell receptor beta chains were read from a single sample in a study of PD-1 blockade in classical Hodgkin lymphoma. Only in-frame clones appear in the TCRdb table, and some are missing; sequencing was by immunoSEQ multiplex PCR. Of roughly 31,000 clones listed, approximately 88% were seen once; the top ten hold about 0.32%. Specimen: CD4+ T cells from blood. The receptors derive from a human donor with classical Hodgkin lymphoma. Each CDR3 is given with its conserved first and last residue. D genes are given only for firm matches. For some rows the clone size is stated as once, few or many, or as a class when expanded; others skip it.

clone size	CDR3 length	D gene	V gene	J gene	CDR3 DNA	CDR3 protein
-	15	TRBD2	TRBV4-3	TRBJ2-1	TGCGCCAGCAGCCCCGGGACTAGCGGTCGGGTGATGCAGTTCTTC	CASSPGTSGRVMQFF
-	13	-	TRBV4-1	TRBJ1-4	TGCGCCAGCAGCCGCGAAACTAATGAAAAACTGTTTTTT	CASSRETNEKLFF
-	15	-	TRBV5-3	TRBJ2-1	TGTGCCAGAAGCTTGGGAATCCGGGACTACAATGAGCAGTTCTTC	CARSLGIRDYNEQFF
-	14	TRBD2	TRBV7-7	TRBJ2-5	TGTGCCAGCAGCTTTGGACTAGCGGGAGGGACCCAGTACTTC	CASSFGLAGGTQYF
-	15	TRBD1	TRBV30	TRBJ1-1	TGTGCCTGGAGTGTAGCGGGACAGGGGCTAACTGAAGCTTTCTTT	CAWSVAGQGLTEAFF
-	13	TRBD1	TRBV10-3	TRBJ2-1	TGTGCCATCAGTACGGGACAGTACAATGAGCAGTTCTTC	CAISTGQYNEQFF
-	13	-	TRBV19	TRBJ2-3	TGTGCCAGTAGTGCCGGGTACACAGATACGCAGTATTTT	CASSAGYTDTQYF
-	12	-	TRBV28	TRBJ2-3	TGTGCCAGCAGTGCGTATATAGATACGCAGTATTTT	CASSAYIDTQYF
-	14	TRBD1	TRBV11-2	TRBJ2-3	TGTGCCAGCAGCCTGGGACAGATCACAGATACGCAGTATTTT	CASSLGQITDTQYF
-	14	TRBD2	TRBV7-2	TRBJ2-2	TGTGCCAGCAGCTCACTAGCGGGAGGGGGGGAGCTGTTTTTT	CASSSLAGGGELFF
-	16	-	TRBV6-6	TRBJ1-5	TGTGCCAGCAGTTACTCTCTGCTGACGGTGGGTCAGCCCCAGCATTTT	CASSYSLLTVGQPQHF
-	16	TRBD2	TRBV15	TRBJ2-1	TGTGCCACCAGCAGAGGTTCGGGAGGCTCCTACAATGAGCGGTTCTTC	CATSRGSGGSYNERFF
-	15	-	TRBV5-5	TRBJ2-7	TGTGCCAGCAGCAAACAGGGGGGGGTCGCCTACGAGCAGTACTTC	CASSKQGGVAYEQYF
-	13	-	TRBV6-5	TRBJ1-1	TGTGCCACCCGACCCCCGGTGAACACTGAAGCTTTCTTT	CATRPPVNTEAFF
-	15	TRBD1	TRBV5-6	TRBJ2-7	TGTGCCAGCAGCTTGGTTGGACAGGGTTACTACGAGCAGTACTTC	CASSLVGQGYYEQYF
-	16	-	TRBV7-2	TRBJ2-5	TGTGCCAGCAGCTTAGTGCAGGACAGAAGGGGGGAGACCCAGTACTTC	CASSLVQDRRGETQYF
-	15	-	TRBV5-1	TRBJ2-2	TGCGCCAGCGAGGGCGTAGGGGCGAACACCGGGGAGCTGTTTTTT	CASEGVGANTGELFF
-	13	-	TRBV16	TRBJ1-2	TGTGCCAGCAGCCAATCGGGGAACTATGGCTACACCTTC	CASSQSGNYGYTF
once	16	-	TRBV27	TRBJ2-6	TGTGCCAGCAGCCCGTGGGGGGCGTCTGGGGCCAACGTCCTGACTTTC	CASSPWGASGANVLTF
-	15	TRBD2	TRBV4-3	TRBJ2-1	TGCGCCAGCAGCGGGGCGGGACTAGCGTCCAATGAGCAGTTCTTC	CASSGAGLASNEQFF
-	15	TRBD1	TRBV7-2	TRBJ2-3	TGTGCCAGCAGCTTAGGGACAGGGGCGCCAGATACGCAGTATTTT	CASSLGTGAPDTQYF
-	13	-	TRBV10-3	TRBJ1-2	TGTGCCATCAGTGAATTGGGGGTGGATGGCTACACCTTC	CAISELGVDGYTF
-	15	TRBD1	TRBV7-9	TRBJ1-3	TGTGCCAGCAGTCCCCACGGGACAGTTCAAAACACCATATATTTT	CASSPHGTVQNTIYF
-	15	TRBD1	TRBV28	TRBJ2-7	TGTGCCAGCAGTTCCGGGCAGGGGGCCGCCTACGAGCAGTACTTC	CASSSGQGAAYEQYF
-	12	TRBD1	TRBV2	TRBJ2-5	TGTGCCAGCGGCAGGGGGTGGGAGACCCAGTACTTC	CASGRGWETQYF
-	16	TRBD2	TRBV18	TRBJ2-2	TGTGCCAGCTCACCAATAGCGGGTGGAAACACCGGGGAGCTGTTTTTT	CASSPIAGGNTGELFF
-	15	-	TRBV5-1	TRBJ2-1	TGCGCCAGCAGCTCCCTGTCGGGCGTCTACAATGAGCAGTTCTTC	CASSSLSGVYNEQFF
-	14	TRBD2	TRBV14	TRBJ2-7	TGTGCCAGCAGCCAAGGACTAGCGGACTACGAGCAGTACTTC	CASSQGLADYEQYF
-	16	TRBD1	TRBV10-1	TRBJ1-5	TGCGCCCGCCCGGGACAGGGGTCATATAGCAATCAGCCCCAGCATTTT	CARPGQGSYSNQPQHF
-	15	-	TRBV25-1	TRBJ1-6	TGTGCCAGCAGTGAATCTAGAGGGCTCCCTTCGCCCCTCCACTTT	CASSESRGLPSPLHF
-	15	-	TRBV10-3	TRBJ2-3	TGTGCCATCAGTGCTGGGGGGAGGGGGACAGATACGCAGTATTTT	CAISAGGRGTDTQYF
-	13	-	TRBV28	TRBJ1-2	TGTGCCAGCGGGGCCCAGGGCCTCTATGGCTACACCTTC	CASGAQGLYGYTF
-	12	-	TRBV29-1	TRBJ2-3	TGCAGCGTTGTCAGGGAAACAGATACGCAGTATTTT	CSVVRETDTQYF
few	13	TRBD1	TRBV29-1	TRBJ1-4	TGCAGCGTTTCACAGGGGGCGGATGAAAAACTGTTTTTT	CSVSQGADEKLFF
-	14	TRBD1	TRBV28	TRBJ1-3	TGTGCCAGCAGTTTAACAGGGGGAGGAAACACCATATATTTT	CASSLTGGGNTIYF
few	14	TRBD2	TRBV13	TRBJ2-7	TGTGCCAGCAGCTTGGGACTAGCGGGGTACGAGCAGTACTTC	CASSLGLAGYEQYF
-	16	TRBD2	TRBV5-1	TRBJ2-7	TGCGCCAGCAGCCTCGGGACTAGCGGGAGGGCCTACGAGCAGTACTTC	CASSLGTSGRAYEQYF
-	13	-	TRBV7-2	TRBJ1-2	TGTGCCAGCAGCCGGGACCTTCCGTATGGCTACACCTTC	CASSRDLPYGYTF
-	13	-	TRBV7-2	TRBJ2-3	TGTGCCAGCAGCTCCCTATGGGCAGATACGCAGTATTTT	CASSSLWADTQYF
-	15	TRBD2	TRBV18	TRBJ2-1	TGTGCCAGCTCACCCGGGACTAGCGCTCGACCACTTCCGTTCTTC	CASSPGTSARPLPFF
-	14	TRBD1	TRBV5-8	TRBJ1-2	TGTGCCAGCAGATCCGGGACAGGGGCGTCTGGCTACACCTTC	CASRSGTGASGYTF
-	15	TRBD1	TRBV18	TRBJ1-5	TGTGCCAGCTCACAGGGACAGCATAGCAATCAGCCCCAGCATTTT	CASSQGQHSNQPQHF
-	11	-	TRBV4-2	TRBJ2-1	TGTGCCAGCAGCCACTCTGGGGAGCAGTTCTTC	CASSHSGEQFF
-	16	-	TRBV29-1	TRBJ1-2	TGCAGCGTTGAAGGGTCTTTGGGGTTCCTGGACTATGGCTACACCTTC	CSVEGSLGFLDYGYTF
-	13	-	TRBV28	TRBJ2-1	TGTGCCAGCAGGCCACAGGGATACAATGAGCAGTTCTTC	CASRPQGYNEQFF
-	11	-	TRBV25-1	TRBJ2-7	TGTGCCAGCAGTGAAGGTTACGAGCAGTACTTC	CASSEGYEQYF
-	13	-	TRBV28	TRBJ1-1	TGTGCCAGCAACACAGGCCCATACACTGAAGCTTTCTTT	CASNTGPYTEAFF
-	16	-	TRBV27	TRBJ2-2	TGTGCCAGCAGTTTTAGTCTAACCCTAATTACCGGGGAGCTGTTTTTT	CASSFSLTLITGELFF
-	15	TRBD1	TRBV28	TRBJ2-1	TGTGCCAGCAGTCCCGCCGGGACAGGGTTCCATGAGCAGTTCTTC	CASSPAGTGFHEQFF
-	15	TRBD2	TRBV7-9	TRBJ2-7	TGTGCCAGCAGCTCGGGGACTAGCGGGAGCTACGAGCAGTACTTC	CASSSGTSGSYEQYF
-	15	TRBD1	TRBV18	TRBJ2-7	TGTGCCAGCTCACCGTCCCCGGGACAGGGAGACGAGCAGTACTTC	CASSPSPGQGDEQYF
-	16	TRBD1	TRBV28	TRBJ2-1	TGTGCCAGCAGTCGCGGGGGGGACAGGGGGCAAAATGAGCAGTTCTTC	CASSRGGDRGQNEQFF
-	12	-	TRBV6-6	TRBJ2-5	TGTGCCAGCAGAATCCGCGGGGAGACCCAGTACTTC	CASRIRGETQYF